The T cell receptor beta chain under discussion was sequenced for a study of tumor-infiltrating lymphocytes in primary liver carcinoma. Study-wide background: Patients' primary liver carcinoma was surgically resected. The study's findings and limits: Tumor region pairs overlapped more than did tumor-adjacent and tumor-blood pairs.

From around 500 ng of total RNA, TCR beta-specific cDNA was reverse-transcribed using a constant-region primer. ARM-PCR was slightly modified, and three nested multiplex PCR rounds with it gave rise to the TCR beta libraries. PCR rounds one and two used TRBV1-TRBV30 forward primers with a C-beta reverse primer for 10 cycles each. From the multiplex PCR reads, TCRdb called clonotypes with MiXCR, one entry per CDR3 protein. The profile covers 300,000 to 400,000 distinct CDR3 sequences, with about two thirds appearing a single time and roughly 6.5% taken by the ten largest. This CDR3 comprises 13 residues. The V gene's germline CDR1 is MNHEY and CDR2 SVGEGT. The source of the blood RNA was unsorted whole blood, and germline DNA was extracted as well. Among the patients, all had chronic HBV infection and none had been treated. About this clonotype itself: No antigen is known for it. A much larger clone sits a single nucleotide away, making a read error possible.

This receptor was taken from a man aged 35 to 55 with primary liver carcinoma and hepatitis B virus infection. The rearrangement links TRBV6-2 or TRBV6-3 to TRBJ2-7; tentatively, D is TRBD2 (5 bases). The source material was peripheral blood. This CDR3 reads CASSYSGLYEQDF. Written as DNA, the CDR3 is TGTGCCAGCAGTTATTCCGGACTCTACGAGCAGGACTTC.